This TCR beta chain was found in a study of CD8+ T cells in alopecia areata. Study-wide context: Affected scalp percentage determined the severity score of treated patients.

Following RNA extraction, reverse transcription yielded cDNA that acted as the sequencing template. Measured with immunoSEQ multiplex PCR; TCRdb has only the in-frame clones, and not every one. The sample contains more than 90,000 clones, approximately 59% of which appear only once. The treatment here: oral pan-JAK inhibitor, 5-10 mg twice daily. Alopecia areata patients had lesional scalp punch biopsies and peripheral blood taken from them. Trimming removed 2 bases from V and 1 base from J; junction bases left unmatched: 12. The CDR3 runs to 19 residues. In germline, CDR1 is LGHNA, CDR2 YSLEER. This chain connects TRBV4-3 to TRBJ1-1; 11 bases line up with TRBD1. The sequencing used CD8+ T cells sorted from blood, collected at week 4, from a patient treated with tofacitinib. This TCR was sampled from a human donor with alopecia areata. The CDR3 is CASSQLPGQGALTNTEAFF. CDR3 in DNA: TGCGCCAGCAGCCAACTGCCAGGACAGGGGGCCCTCACGAACACTGAAGCTTTCTTT.